This T cell receptor (beta chain) was observed in a study of blood T cell repertoires in COVID-19 (dated by TCRdb to the early 2020s). Background for the entire study: The collaborator samples originated in the United States, Italy and Spain and spanned the acute and convalescent phases of COVID-19. The material from the prospective study consisted of cDNA or gDNA derived from T cells, B-cell-depleted T cells, or PBMCs. Subjects who had been exposed to COVID-19, were actively infected with it, or had recovered from it provided the deeply sampled blood TCRbeta repertoires that made up the dataset. The repertoires were made available in a free public database intended to serve as a resource for research on the immune response to SARS-CoV-2. The samples were drawn from the first 160 participants of the ongoing ImmuneRACE study and from some 1,300 subjects provided by 6 global collaborators. A de-identified subject ID, COVID-19 status, age in years and sex were almost always included in the sample metadata. Where HLA class I and class II types were available, the types were taken from metadata supplied by the sample provider, not from assay-based typing.

Trimming takes 3 bases from V and 4 bases from J, and the germline ends sit 9 bases apart. The germline V gene encodes CDR1 MDHEN and CDR2 SYDVKM. The CDR3 covers 13 residues, taking in both the cysteine and the phenylalanine. CDR3 DNA is the only sequence kept; it has 39 bases, read in frame from the first base. TCRbeta CDR3 regions were amplified from genomic DNA by means of the immunoSEQ Assay, a bias-controlled multiplex PCR. The source study handled its data this way. Within the assay, amplification of reference gene primers was used to estimate how many nucleated cells each sample contained. To quantify the absolute abundance of each unique TCRbeta CDR3 rearrangement, sequence reads were collapsed and filtered. For each sample, productive Simpson clonality was calculated as the square root of Simpson's diversity index across productive rearrangements. In its TCRdb copy, this immuneACCESS table keeps in-frame sequences only and misses some clones. Where compared with another copy, unresolved V genes explain less than half of these, and the others have no known cause. V and J calls and clone size are copied from that table; D and trimming were computed from the DNA. This sample holds about 190,000 clones; about 85% were observed only once. 2.1% of the sample is in the top ten clones.

Collaborating institutions collected whole blood in K2EDTA tubes following their own protocols. For TCRbeta analysis, collaborator samples were shipped as frozen whole blood, as isolated PBMCs, or as DNA extracted from either sample type. General study outcomes and caveats: The amount of clinical and demographic metadata varied by source and participant and was provided uncurated.

As regards this clone: The clone's antigen remains unknown. Base qualities are not recorded, but no much larger clone differs from it by a single base.

Sample: peripheral blood. The clonotype was recovered from a man in his sixties or seventies with active or convalescent COVID-19. The chain is assembled from TRBV28 and TRBJ1-2; a weak D assignment points to TRBD1 (5 bases agree). The CDR3 reads as follows: CASSLAGLYGYTF. The DNA sequence follows: TGTGCCAGCAGTTTGGCAGGGCTCTATGGCTACACCTTC.